Below, one T cell receptor beta chain is given with its context. Its matching antigen is unknown. The junction and the germline gene differ at one end; a read error may be behind it. This CDR3 region has 14 residues. Germline V gives CDR1 SGHTA, CDR2 FQGTGA. Conversion of TCR transcripts into cDNA relied on 5'RACE template switching, which added a universal primer site and UMIs. Each CDR3 protein is one row after TCRdb ran MiXCR on the 5' RACE reads. The sample yields more than 450,000 distinct CDR3 sequences, 21% seen once. This sample was included in a study of T cells after yellow fever vaccination. Study information: Low-cell-number fractions underwent preparation using SMART-Seq v4 Ultra Low Input. General study results and limits: Most primary-vaccination clones reappeared after the booster (96% CD4, 88% CD8). Peaking on day 5 versus 15, the secondary response was faster but weaker.

The sequence was collected from a man between 18 and 29 years old who received the YFV17D yellow fever vaccine. J is TRBJ1-1 and V is TRBV7-3, with D possibly TRBD1 on 5 matching bases. The source was PBMCs, collected more than 20 days after the first yellow fever vaccination. CDR3 region: CASSLGPGHTVAFF. CDR3 sequence (DNA): TGTGCCAGCAGCTTAGGCCCGGGGCACACTGTAGCTTTCTTT.